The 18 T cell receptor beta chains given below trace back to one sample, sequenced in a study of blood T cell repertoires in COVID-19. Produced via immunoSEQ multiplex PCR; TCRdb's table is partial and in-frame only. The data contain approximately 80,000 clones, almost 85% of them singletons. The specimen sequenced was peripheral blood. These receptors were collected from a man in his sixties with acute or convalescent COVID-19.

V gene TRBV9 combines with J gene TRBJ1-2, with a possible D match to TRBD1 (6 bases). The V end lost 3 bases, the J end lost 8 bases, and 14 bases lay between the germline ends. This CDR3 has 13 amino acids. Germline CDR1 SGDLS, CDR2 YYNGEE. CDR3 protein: CASSAPQGYGYTF. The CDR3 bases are TGTGCCAGCAGCGCCCCACAGGGTTACGGCTACACCTTC.

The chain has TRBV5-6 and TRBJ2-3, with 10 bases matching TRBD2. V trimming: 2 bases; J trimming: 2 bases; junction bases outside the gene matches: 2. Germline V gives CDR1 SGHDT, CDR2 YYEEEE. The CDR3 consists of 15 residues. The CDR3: CASSFLAGVTDTQYF. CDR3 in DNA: TGTGCCAGCAGCTTTCTAGCGGGGGTCACAGATACGCAGTATTTT.

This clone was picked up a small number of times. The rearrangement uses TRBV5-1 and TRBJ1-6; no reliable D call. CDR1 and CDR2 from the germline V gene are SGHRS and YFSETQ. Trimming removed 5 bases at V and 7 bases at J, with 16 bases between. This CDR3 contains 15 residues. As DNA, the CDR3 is TGCGCCAGCAGTCAAGAGGGTAGGAGCAATTCACCCCTCCACTTT. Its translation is CASSQEGRSNSPLHF.

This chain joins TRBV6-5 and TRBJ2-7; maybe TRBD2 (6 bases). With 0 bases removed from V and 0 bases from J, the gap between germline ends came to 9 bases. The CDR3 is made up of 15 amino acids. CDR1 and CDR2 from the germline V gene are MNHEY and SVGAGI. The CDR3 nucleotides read TGTGCCAGCAGTTACTCGGCTAGCGTCTCCTACGAGCAGTACTTC. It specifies CASSYSASVSYEQYF.

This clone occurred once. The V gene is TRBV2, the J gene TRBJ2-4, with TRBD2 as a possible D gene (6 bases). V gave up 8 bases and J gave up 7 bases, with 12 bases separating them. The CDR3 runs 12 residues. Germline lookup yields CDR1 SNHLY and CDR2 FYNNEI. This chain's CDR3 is CASRERGNIQYF. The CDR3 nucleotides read TGTGCCAGCCGGGAGCGAGGGAACATTCAGTACTTC.

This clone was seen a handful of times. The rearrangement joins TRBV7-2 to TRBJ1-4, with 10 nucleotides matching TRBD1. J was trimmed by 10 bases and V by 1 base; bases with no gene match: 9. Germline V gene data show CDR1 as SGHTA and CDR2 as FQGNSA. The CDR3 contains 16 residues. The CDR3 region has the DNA TGTGCCAGCAGCTTAGTGGGGACAGGGGCGTCTGTAAAACTGTTTTTT. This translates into CASSLVGTGASVKLFF.

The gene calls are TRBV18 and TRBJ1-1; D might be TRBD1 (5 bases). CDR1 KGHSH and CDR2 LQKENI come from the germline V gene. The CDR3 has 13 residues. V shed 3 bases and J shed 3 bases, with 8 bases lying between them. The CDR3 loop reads CASSPQGYTEAFF. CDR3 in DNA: TGTGCCAGCTCACCTCAGGGTTACACTGAAGCTTTCTTT.

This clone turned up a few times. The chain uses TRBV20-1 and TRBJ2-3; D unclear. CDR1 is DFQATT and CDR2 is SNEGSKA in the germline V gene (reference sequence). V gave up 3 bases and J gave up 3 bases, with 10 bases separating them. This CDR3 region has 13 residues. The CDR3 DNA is TGCAGTGCTAGTACGGAGAAGACAGATACGCAGTATTTT. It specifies CSASTEKTDTQYF.

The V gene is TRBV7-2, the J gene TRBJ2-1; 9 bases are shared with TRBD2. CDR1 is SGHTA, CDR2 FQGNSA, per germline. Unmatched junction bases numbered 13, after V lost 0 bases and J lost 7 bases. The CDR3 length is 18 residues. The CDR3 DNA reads TGTGCCAGCAGCTTAGCGCAGGGCGGGGGGGGCCAGAGGAATGAGCAGTTCTTC. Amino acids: CASSLAQGGGGQRNEQFF. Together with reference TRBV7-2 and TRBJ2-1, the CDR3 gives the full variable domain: GAGVSQSPSNKVTEKGKDVELRCDPISGHTALYWYRQSLGQGLEFLIYFQGNSAPDKSGLPSDRFSAERTGGSVSTLTIQRTQQEDSAVYLCASSLAQGGGGQRNEQFFGPGTRLTVL.

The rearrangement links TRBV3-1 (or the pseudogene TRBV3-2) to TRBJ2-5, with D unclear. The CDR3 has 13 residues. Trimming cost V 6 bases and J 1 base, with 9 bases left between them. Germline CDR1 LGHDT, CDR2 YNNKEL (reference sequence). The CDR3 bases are TGTGCCAGCAGTCCTACTGGCCAAGAGACCCAGTACTTC. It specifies CASSPTGQETQYF.

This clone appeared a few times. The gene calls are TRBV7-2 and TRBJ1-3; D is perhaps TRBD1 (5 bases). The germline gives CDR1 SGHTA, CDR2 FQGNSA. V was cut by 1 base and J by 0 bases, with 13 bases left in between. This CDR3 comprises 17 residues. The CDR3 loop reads CASSLELAGFSGNTIYF. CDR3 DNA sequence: TGTGCCAGCAGCTTAGAGTTGGCAGGGTTCTCTGGAAACACCATATATTTT.

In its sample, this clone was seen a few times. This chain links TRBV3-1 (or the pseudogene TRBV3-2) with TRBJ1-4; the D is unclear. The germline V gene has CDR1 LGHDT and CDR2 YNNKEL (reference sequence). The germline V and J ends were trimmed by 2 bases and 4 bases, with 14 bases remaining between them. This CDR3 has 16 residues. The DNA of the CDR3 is TGTGCCAGCAGCCAAAGGACGAGAGGAGGTAATGAAAAACTGTTTTTT. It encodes CASSQRTRGGNEKLFF.

Here the CDR3 reads CASRSGFSGAYGYTF. The CDR3 DNA follows: TGTGCCAGCAGATCAGGGTTTTCGGGAGCATATGGCTACACCTTC. The genes are TRBV2 and TRBJ1-2, with D perhaps TRBD1 (5 bases). CDR3 length: 15 residues. Per germline, CDR1 SNHLY and CDR2 FYNNEI. Trimming stripped 6 bases from V and 5 bases from J, with 19 bases between. The complete variable domain, with remaining parts taken from reference TRBV2 and TRBJ1-2, reads EPEVTQTPSHQVTQMGQEVILRCVPISNHLYFYWYRQILGQKVEFLVSFYNNEISEKSEIFDDQFSVERPDGSNFTLKIRSTKLEDSAMYFCASRSGFSGAYGYTFGSGTRLTVV.

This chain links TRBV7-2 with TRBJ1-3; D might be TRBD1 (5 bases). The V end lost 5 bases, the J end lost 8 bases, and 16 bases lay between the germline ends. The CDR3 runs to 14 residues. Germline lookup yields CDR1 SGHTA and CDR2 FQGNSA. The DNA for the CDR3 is TGTGCCAGCAGCCCCAGCGCAGGGCTTTACACCATATATTTT. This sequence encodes CASSPSAGLYTIYF.

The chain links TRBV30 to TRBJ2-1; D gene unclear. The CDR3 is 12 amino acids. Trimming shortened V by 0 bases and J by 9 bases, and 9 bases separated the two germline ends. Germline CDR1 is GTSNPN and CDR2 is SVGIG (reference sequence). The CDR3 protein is CAWSVLFGEQFF. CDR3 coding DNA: TGTGCCTGGAGTGTACTGTTCGGTGAGCAGTTCTTC.

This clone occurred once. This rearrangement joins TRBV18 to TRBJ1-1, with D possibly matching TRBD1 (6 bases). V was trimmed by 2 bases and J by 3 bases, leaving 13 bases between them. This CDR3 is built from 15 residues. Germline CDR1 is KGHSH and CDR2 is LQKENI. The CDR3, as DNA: TGTGCCAGCTCACCAGGAACAGGGACCTACACTGAAGCTTTCTTT. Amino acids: CASSPGTGTYTEAFF.

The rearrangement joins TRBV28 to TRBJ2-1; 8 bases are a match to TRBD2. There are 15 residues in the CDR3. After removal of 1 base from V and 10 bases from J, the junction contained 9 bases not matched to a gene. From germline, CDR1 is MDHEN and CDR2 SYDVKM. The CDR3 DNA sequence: TGTGCCAGCAGTTTATCTCCGGGAGGGCCATGGGAGCAGTTCTTC. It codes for CASSLSPGGPWEQFF. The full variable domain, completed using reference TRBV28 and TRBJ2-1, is DVKVTQSSRYLVKRTGEKVFLECVQDMDHENMFWYRQDPGLGLRLIYFSYDVKMKEKGDIPEGYSVSREKKERFSLILESASTNQTSMYLCASSLSPGGPWEQFFGPGTRLTVL.

CDR3 protein: CASSPGLVYQETQYF. CDR3 nucleotide sequence: TGTGCCAGTAGTCCCGGACTGGTGTACCAAGAGACCCAGTACTTC. The rearrangement joins TRBV19 to TRBJ2-5, with D possibly matching TRBD2 (5 bases). The CDR3 has 15 amino acids. Trimming left V 5 bases short and J 0 bases short, with 13 bases between. CDR1 and CDR2 from the germline V gene are LNHDA and SQIVND (reference sequence).